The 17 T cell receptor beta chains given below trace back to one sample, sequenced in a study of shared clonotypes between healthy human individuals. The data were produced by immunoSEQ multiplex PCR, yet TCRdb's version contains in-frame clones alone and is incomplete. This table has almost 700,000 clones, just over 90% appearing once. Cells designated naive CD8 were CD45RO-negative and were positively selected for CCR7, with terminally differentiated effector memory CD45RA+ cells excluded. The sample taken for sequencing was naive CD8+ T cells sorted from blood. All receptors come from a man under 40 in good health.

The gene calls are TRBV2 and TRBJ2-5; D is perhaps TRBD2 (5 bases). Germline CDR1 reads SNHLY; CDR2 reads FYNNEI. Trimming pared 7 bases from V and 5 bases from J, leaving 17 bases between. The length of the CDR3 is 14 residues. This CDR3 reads CASKPDSSYETQYF. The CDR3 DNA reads TGTGCCAGCAAGCCGGACTCTTCGTATGAGACCCAGTACTTC.

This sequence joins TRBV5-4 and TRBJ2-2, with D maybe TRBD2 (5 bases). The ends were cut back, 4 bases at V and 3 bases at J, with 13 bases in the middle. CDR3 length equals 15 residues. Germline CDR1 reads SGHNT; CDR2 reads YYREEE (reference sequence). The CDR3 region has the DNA TGTGCCAGCAGCCTGGGTGTGGGAGACACCGGGGAGCTGTTTTTT. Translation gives CASSLGVGDTGELFF.

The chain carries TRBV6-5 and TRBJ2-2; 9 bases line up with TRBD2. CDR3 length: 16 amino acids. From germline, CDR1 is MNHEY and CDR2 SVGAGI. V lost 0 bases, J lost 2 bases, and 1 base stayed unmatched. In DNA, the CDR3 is TGTGCCAGCAGTTACTCTCTAGCGGGAAACACCGGGGAGCTGTTTTTT. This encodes CASSYSLAGNTGELFF.

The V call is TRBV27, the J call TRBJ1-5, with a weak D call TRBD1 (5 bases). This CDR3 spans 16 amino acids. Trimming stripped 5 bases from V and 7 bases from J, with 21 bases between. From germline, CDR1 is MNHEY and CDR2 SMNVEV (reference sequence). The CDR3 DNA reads TGTGCCAGCAGTCCAACACAGGTTGAAGGGCGACAGCCCCAGCATTTT. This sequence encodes CASSPTQVEGRQPQHF.

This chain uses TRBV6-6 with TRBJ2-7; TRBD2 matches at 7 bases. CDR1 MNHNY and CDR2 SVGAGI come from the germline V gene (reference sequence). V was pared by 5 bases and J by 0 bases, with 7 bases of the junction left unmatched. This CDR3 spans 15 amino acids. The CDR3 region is CASSEGGEGSYEQYF. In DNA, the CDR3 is TGTGCCAGCAGTGAGGGCGGGGAGGGCTCCTACGAGCAGTACTTC.

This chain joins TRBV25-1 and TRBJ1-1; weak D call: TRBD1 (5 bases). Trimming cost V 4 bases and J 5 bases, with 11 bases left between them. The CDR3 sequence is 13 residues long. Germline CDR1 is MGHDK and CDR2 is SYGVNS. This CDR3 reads CASSGGDSTEAFF. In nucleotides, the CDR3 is TGTGCCAGCAGTGGGGGCGATAGTACTGAAGCTTTCTTT.

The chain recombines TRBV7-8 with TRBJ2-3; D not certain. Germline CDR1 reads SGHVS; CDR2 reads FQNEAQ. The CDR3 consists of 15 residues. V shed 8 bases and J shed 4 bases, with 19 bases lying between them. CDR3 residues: CASAPWARVADTQYF. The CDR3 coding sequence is TGTGCCAGCGCCCCCTGGGCCCGGGTGGCAGATACGCAGTATTTT.

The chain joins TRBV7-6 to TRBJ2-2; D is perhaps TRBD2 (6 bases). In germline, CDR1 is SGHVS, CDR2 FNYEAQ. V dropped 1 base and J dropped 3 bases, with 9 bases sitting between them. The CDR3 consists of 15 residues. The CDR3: CASSLVAEDTGELFF. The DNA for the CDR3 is TGTGCCAGCAGCTTAGTAGCGGAGGACACCGGGGAGCTGTTTTTT.

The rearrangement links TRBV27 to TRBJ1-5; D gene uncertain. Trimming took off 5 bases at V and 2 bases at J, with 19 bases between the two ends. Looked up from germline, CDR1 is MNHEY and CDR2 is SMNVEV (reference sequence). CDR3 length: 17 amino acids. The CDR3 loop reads CASSLFQPKGGNQPQHF. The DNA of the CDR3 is TGTGCCAGCAGTCTTTTCCAGCCCAAGGGAGGCAATCAGCCCCAGCATTTT.

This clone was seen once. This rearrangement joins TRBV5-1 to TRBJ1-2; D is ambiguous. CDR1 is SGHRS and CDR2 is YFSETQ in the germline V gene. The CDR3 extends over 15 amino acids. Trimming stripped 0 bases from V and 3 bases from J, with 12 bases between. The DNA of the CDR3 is TGCGCCAGCAGCTTGGTCTCAGCAAGCGACTATGGCTACACCTTC. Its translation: CASSLVSASDYGYTF.

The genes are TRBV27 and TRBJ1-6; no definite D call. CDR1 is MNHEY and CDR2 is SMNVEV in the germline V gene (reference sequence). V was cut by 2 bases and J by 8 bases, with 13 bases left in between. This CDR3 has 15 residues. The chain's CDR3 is CASSLIDGEDSPLHF. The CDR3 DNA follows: TGTGCCAGCAGTTTAATAGACGGGGAGGATTCACCCCTCCACTTT.

The CDR3 sequence is CASRIGSSYEQYF. In nucleotides, the CDR3 is TGTGCCAGCAGAATAGGGAGCTCCTACGAGCAGTACTTC. The genes are TRBV6-5 and TRBJ2-7; tentatively, D is TRBD2 (5 bases). The V end was cut by 6 bases, the J end by 0 bases, with 9 bases between. The CDR3 runs 13 residues. Germline values: CDR1 MNHEY, CDR2 SVGAGI.

CDR3 nucleotide sequence: TGCAGCGTTGTGGTATTCGGGGGTTCCTACGAGCAGTACTTC. This translates into CSVVVFGGSYEQYF. The J gene is TRBJ2-7, the V gene TRBV29-1; tentative D call: TRBD2 (6 bases). The CDR3 contains 14 residues. Germline V gene sequence: CDR1 SQVTM, CDR2 ANQGSEA. Trimming removed 4 bases from V and 1 base from J, with 14 bases in between.

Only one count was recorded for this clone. For the CDR3, the DNA is TGTGCCAGCAGCACAGGGACGTACCTGAACACTGAAGCTTTCTTT. Its protein is CASSTGTYLNTEAFF. The V gene is TRBV13, the J gene TRBJ1-1; maybe TRBD1 (6 bases). The CDR3 consists of 15 residues. The germline V and J ends were trimmed by 5 bases and 0 bases, with 13 bases remaining between them. The V gene's germline CDR1 is PRHDT and CDR2 FYEKMQ (reference sequence).

The CDR3 DNA follows: TGTGCCAGCAGCTCACGACTGGGAGCGGGGGGAACCTACGAGCAGTACTTC. Protein sequence: CASSSRLGAGGTYEQYF. The J gene is TRBJ2-7, the V gene TRBV7-8; 9 nucleotides match TRBD2. V lost 4 bases, J lost 2 bases, and 12 bases stayed unmatched. Germline CDR1 reads SGHVS; CDR2 reads FQNEAQ. The CDR3 length is 17 residues.

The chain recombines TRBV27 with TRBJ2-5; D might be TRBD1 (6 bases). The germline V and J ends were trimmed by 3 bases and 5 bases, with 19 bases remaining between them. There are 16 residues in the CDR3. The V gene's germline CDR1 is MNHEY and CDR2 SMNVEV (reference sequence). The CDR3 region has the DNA TGTGCCAGCAGTTTCCTTGGGGACACCCATAGGGAGACCCAGTACTTC. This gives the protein CASSFLGDTHRETQYF.

The CDR3, as DNA: TGTGCCAGCAGTGACTGGCGCAGAAAGGCCTACGAGCAGTACTTC. Its protein is CASSDWRRKAYEQYF. V usage is TRBV2 and J usage is TRBJ2-7; no reliable D call. CDR1 and CDR2 from the germline V gene are SNHLY and FYNNEI. Trimming stripped 3 bases from V and 2 bases from J, with 14 bases between. CDR3 length: 15 residues.